What follows are 22 T cell receptor beta chains derived from one specimen sequenced in a study of identical twins (dated by TCRdb to 2016 to 2017). The protocol used for the library was 5' RACE. The instrument given in TCRdb is Illumina HiSeq 2000. TCRdb reworked the public reads: Q25 trimming with fastp, MiXCR clone assembly, productive beta chains retained. Duplicate CDR3 protein sequences are folded into a single record with the most common DNA and genes. Recorded for this sample are some 1,600,000 distinct CDR3 sequences; about 32% of them occurred a single time. The ten largest clones capture 0.27% of the sample. Sequencing was done on a sample of cord blood. The origin of the receptors is a newborn girl in good health.

This clonotype was found many times. The gene calls are TRBV2 and TRBJ2-5, with 7 bases lining up with TRBD2. Germline CDR1 SNHLY, CDR2 FYNNEI. This CDR3 is 13 amino acids long. Trimming took 3 bases from V and 7 from J; bases not matched to a gene: 5. CDR3 nucleotides: TGTGCCAGCAGTGAGGGAGGGATCGGGACCCAGTACTTC. It specifies CASSEGGIGTQYF.

V is TRBV20-1 and J is TRBJ2-1; D is possibly TRBD2 (6 bases). The CDR3 extends over 16 amino acids. V lost 3 bases and J lost 3, with 18 bases in between. Germline V lookup: CDR1 DFQATT, CDR2 SNEGSKA (reference sequence). This CDR3 reads CSASPQLAIGYNEQFF. The CDR3 bases are TGCAGTGCTAGTCCCCAACTAGCAATAGGCTACAATGAGCAGTTCTTC.

This clonotype was found once. The rearrangement joins TRBV9 to TRBJ2-5, with 8 bases lining up with TRBD2. Germline CDR1 and CDR2: SGDLS and YYNGEE. The CDR3 length is 16 residues. The V gene end was trimmed by 0 bases and the J gene end by 4 bases; junction bases not matched to a gene: 8. DNA of the CDR3: TGTGCCAGCAGCGTAGGGATCGGGGGGGCCCGAGAGACCCAGTACTTC. Its protein is CASSVGIGGARETQYF.

As concerns this clonotype: One base away lies a much larger clone, so this may be a sequencing read error. V is TRBV7-9 and J is TRBJ2-3; unclear D gene. Germline V gene lookup returns CDR1 SEHNR and CDR2 FQNEAQ (reference sequence). The CDR3 runs 11 residues. V was pared by 8 bases and J by 7 bases, with 10 bases between. The DNA for the CDR3 is TGTGCCAGCGGCGATGAATATACGCAGTATTTT. This translates into CASGDEYTQYF.

V gene TRBV6-5 combines with J gene TRBJ2-2; a possible D gene is TRBD1 (6 bases). Between the trimmed V and J ends, which lost 8 bases and 4 bases, there was a span of 11 bases. The germline CDR1 and CDR2 sequences are MNHEY and SVGAGI. The CDR3 runs to 13 residues. The CDR3 reads CASRAGVTGELFF. The CDR3 bases are TGTGCCAGCCGCGCAGGGGTCACCGGGGAGCTGTTTTTT.

This clonotype showed up just a few times. The V call is TRBV7-9, the J call TRBJ2-3; possibly TRBD1 or TRBD2 for D (6 bases each). The CDR3 spans 16 residues. Trimming removed 7 bases at V and 2 bases at J, with 19 bases between. Germline values: CDR1 SEHNR, CDR2 FQNEAQ (reference sequence). CDR3: CASNFGGQHLTDTQYF. In nucleotides, the CDR3 is TGTGCCAGCAATTTTGGGGGGCAGCACCTCACAGATACGCAGTATTTT. The complete variable domain, with remaining parts taken from reference TRBV7-9 and TRBJ2-3, reads DTGVSQNPRHKITKRGQNVTFRCDPISEHNRLYWYRQTLGQGPEFLTYFQNEAQLEKSRLLSDRFSAERPKGSFSTLEIQRTEQGDSAMYLCASNFGGQHLTDTQYFGPGTRLTVL.

This chain connects TRBV20-1 to TRBJ1-1; the D gene is possibly TRBD1 (5 bases). Germline CDR1 reads DFQATT; CDR2 reads SNEGSKA (reference sequence). The CDR3 extends over 13 amino acids. V was clipped by 2 bases and J by 7 bases, with 14 bases between them. CDR3 residues: CSARPGGSREAFF. The CDR3 nucleotides read TGCAGTGCTAGACCGGGGGGATCTCGTGAAGCTTTCTTT.

The CDR3 nucleotides are TGCAGTGCTAAGTATCCGGGGCTCGAAGCTTTCTTT. As protein: CSAKYPGLEAFF. The chain links TRBV20-1 to TRBJ1-1; D perhaps matches TRBD1 (5 bases). Per the germline V gene, CDR1 is DFQATT and CDR2 is SNEGSKA (reference sequence). V was clipped by 4 bases and J by 8 bases, with 14 bases between them. The CDR3 has 12 amino acids.

This chain links TRBV4-1 with TRBJ2-5; 14 nucleotides line up with TRBD2. V lost 5 bases, J lost 4 bases, and 3 bases stayed unmatched. The CDR3 covers 15 residues. CDR1 and CDR2 from the germline V gene are MGHRA and YSYEKL. The CDR3 sequence is CASSGLAGGGETQYF. The CDR3 nucleotides read TGCGCCAGCAGCGGACTAGCGGGAGGAGGAGAGACCCAGTACTTC.

This clonotype was found many times. CDR3 sequence reads: CARDPGSPYYEQYF. CDR3 in DNA: TGTGCCAGAGACCCAGGGAGCCCCTACTACGAGCAGTACTTC. The V gene is TRBV3-1, the J gene TRBJ2-7; D may match TRBD1 or TRBD2 (5 bases each). This CDR3 has 14 amino acids. V gave up 9 bases and J gave up 3 bases, with 18 bases separating them. Looked up from germline, CDR1 is LGHDT and CDR2 is YNNKEL (reference sequence).

The chain has TRBV9 and TRBJ1-1, with TRBD1 matching 7 bases. Germline V gene sequence: CDR1 SGDLS, CDR2 YYNGEE. The J segment lost 1 base and the V segment lost 3 bases, leaving 21 bases of the junction unmatched. The CDR3 has 20 residues. CDR3 nucleotides: TGTGCCAGCAGCGCAAAGATAAGCCTAATGACAGGGCGGGGGAACACTGAAGCTTTCTTT. Its protein is CASSAKISLMTGRGNTEAFF.

V and J are TRBV14 and TRBJ1-6; 8 bases line up with TRBD1. The CDR3 sequence is 15 residues long. Germline-derived CDR1 and CDR2 are SGHDN and FVKESK. V gave up 5 bases and J gave up 9 bases; unmatched junction bases: 9. The CDR3 coding sequence is TGTGCCAGCAGCACTACCGGGACAGGTGGTTCACCCCTCCACTTT. This codes for CASSTTGTGGSPLHF.

As for this clonotype: A much larger clone is a single base away; this may be a read error. The genes are TRBV5-1 and TRBJ2-1, with a weak D call TRBD1 (5 bases). With the DNA end fitting TRBJ2-7 better, the J assignment may be wrong. The germline CDR1 and CDR2 sequences are SGHRS and YFSETQ. This CDR3 has 15 residues. DNA for the CDR3: TGCGCCAGCAGCTTTGGGGCCGCGGATTACAATGAGCAGTACTTC. Its translation: CASSFGAADYNEQYF.

V usage is TRBV12-3 or TRBV12-4 and J usage is TRBJ2-3; D is ambiguous. There are 14 residues in the CDR3. Trimming pared 1 base from V and 11 bases from J, leaving 16 bases between. CDR3 region: CASSLGQQNNEQYF. Here the CDR3 DNA reads TGTGCCAGCAGTTTAGGGCAGCAAAACAATGAGCAGTATTTT.

The chain uses TRBV5-1 and TRBJ2-3, with TRBD2 identical over 9 bases. CDR1 and CDR2 from the germline V gene are SGHRS and YFSETQ. The CDR3 runs 16 residues. The trim removed 4 bases at V and 4 bases at J, leaving 10 bases unmatched. CDR3 sequence (DNA): TGCGCCAGCAGCCATGGGGCGGGAGGGCCCCCAGATACGCAGTATTTT. This codes for CASSHGAGGPPDTQYF.

This clonotype was counted between two and nine times. The chain links TRBV7-9 to TRBJ2-1; unclear D gene. This CDR3 has 15 amino acids. The V end lost 1 base, the J end lost 6 bases, and 13 bases lay between the germline ends. The V gene's germline CDR1 is SEHNR and CDR2 FQNEAQ (reference sequence). CDR3 region: CASSLDLGFFNEQFF. DNA of the CDR3: TGTGCCAGCAGCTTAGATCTGGGATTCTTCAATGAGCAGTTCTTC.

The chain links TRBV10-2 to TRBJ2-1; TRBD2 matches at 9 bases. Germline CDR1 WSHSY, CDR2 SAAADI. The CDR3 totals 17 residues. With 2 bases clipped from V and 5 bases from J, the junction kept 10 bases outside the gene matches. The chain's CDR3 is CASSEPTVAGADNEQFF. The DNA of the CDR3 is TGCGCCAGCAGTGAGCCGACGGTAGCGGGGGCCGACAATGAGCAGTTCTTC.

This clonotype was recorded a few times. This rearrangement joins TRBV19 to TRBJ2-3, with no clear D. Germline values: CDR1 LNHDA, CDR2 SQIVND (reference sequence). The CDR3 totals 16 residues. V lost 5 bases, J lost 0 bases, and 15 bases lay in between. For the CDR3, the DNA is TGTGCCAGTAGTTCCCGACCGGGTTCTAGCACAGATACGCAGTATTTT. Its translation is CASSSRPGSSTDTQYF.

The V call is TRBV7-8, the J call TRBJ2-7, with D perhaps TRBD1 (6 bases). The CDR3 runs 15 residues. Germline lookup yields CDR1 SGHVS and CDR2 FQNEAQ. Trimming took off 1 base at V and 3 bases at J, with 13 bases between the two ends. The CDR3 coding sequence is TGTGCCAGCAGCTTAGGACGCTCACAGGGCTACGAGCAGTACTTC. This sequence encodes CASSLGRSQGYEQYF. Variable domain in full (rest from reference TRBV7-8 and TRBJ2-7): GAGVSQSPRYKVAKRGQDVALRCDPISGHVSLFWYQQALGQGPEFLTYFQNEAQLDKSGLPSDRFFAERPEGSVSTLKIQRTQQEDSAVYLCASSLGRSQGYEQYFGPGTRLTVT.

The chain has TRBV5-4 and TRBJ2-7; 9 positions match TRBD2. V was pared by 5 bases and J by 3 bases, with 9 bases of the junction left unmatched. This CDR3 is 15 amino acids long. Germline V gene data show CDR1 as SGHNT and CDR2 as YYREEE (reference sequence). CDR3 amino acids: CASSYDSREGYEQYF. As DNA, the CDR3 is TGTGCCAGCAGTTACGACTCGCGGGAGGGCTACGAGCAGTACTTC. Together with reference TRBV5-4 and TRBJ2-7, the CDR3 gives the full variable domain: ETGVTQSPTHLIKTRGQQVTLRCSSQSGHNTVSWYQQALGQGPQFIFQYYREEENGRGNFPPRFSGLQFPNYSSELNVNALELDDSALYLCASSYDSREGYEQYFGPGTRLTVT.

The chain is built from TRBV5-8 and TRBJ2-5; D is unclear. Trimming removed 0 bases at V and 5 bases at J, with 14 bases between. The CDR3 spans 15 residues. The germline CDR1 and CDR2 sequences are SGHTS and YDEGEE. The CDR3 nucleotides are TGTGCCAGCAGCTTGGGTCCGTATAGCAAGGAGACCCAGTACTTC. It specifies CASSLGPYSKETQYF.

The chain uses TRBV2 and TRBJ2-5; D gene unclear. Trimming removed 6 bases from V and 11 bases from J, with 25 bases in between. This CDR3 has 15 residues. The germline CDR1 and CDR2 sequences are SNHLY and FYNNEI. This CDR3 reads CASRRVWTSYNEQYF. The DNA of the CDR3 is TGTGCCAGCAGAAGGGTATGGACGTCCTACAATGAGCAGTACTTC.